This T cell receptor beta chain is from a study of regulatory T cells in long-lasting Graves disease. This clonotype was recorded at least ten times. Its antigen remains unknown. The CDR3 totals 14 residues. With 9 bases clipped from V and 3 bases from J, the junction kept 10 bases outside the gene matches. Germline CDR1 is MNHNS and CDR2 is SASEGT. To make TCR beta libraries, researchers used iRepertoire HTBI primers and Arm-PCR of CDR3 regions. TCRdb reanalysed the multiplex PCR reads using MiXCR and keeps one entry per CDR3 protein. The sample has about 660,000 distinct CDR3 sequences, around 30% seen once. General study points: Persistent disease was associated with favored TRBV28 usage and with favored use of TRBJ1-2 and TRBJ2-5. The TCR repertoire of persistent Graves' patients was less diverse than that of newly diagnosed ones. Examination was confined to peripheral blood, excluding thyroid tissue.

Sample time point: persistent/refractory GD, antithyroid drugs over 5 years with positive TRAb. After RNA was extracted from PBMCs, the TCR library was made from it. This chain links TRBV6-1 with TRBJ2-7; 8 bases agree with TRBD1. The receptor was isolated from a female donor with Graves disease. Sequencing was performed on peripheral blood mononuclear cells (PBMCs), taken when the disease was refractory, from a patient treated with antithyroid drugs. The CDR3 nucleotides read TGTGCCAGTCCTAGCCGGGACAGGTTCTACGAGCAGTACTTC. Amino acids: CASPSRDRFYEQYF.